The clone carrying this T cell receptor beta chain was observed at least ten times. Its antigen is not known. A J-beta primer mix and a sample-barcoded 5' primer were used in a second PCR of roughly 6 to 12 cycles. Every sample produced at least 2.5 million CDR3-containing paired-end reads. MiXCR, applied by TCRdb to the 5' RACE reads, yields one record per CDR3 protein. The sample comprises over 500,000 distinct CDR3 sequences, 40% to 65% of which are singletons, and roughly 14% rests with the top ten. This sample stems from a study of blood T cells in healthy people across ages. General observations from the study: In older individuals, TCR beta diversity per million T cells was lower, falling roughly linearly with age.

With 9 bases clipped from V and 5 bases from J, the junction kept 15 bases outside the gene matches. This CDR3 region has 17 residues. CDR1 and CDR2 (germline): KGHDR, SFDVKD. Extractions gave at least 5 micrograms of total RNA per sample. The TCR was taken from a woman of 80 years or more in good health. The source material was blood. The rearrangement joins TRBV24-1 to TRBJ2-1; 10 bases agree with TRBD2. CDR3: CATGSSGGERRHNEQFF. Here the CDR3 DNA reads TGTGCCACCGGGTCCAGCGGGGGGGAACGAAGACACAATGAGCAGTTCTTC.